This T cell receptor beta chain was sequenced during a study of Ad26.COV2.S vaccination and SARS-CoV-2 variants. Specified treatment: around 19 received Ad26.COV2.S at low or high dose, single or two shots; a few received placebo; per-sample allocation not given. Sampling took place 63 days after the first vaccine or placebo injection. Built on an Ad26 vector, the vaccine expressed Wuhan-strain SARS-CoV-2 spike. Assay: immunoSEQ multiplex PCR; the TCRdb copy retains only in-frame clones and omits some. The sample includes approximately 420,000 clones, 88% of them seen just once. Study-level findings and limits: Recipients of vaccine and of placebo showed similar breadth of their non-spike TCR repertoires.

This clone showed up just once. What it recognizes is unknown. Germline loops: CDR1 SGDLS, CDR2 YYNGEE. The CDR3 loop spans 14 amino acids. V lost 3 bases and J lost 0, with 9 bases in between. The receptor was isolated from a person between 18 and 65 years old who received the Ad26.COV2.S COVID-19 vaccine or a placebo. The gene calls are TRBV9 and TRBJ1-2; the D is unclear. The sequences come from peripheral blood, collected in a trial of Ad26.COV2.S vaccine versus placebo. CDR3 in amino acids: CASSAGSTNYGYTF. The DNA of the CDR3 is TGTGCCAGCAGCGCCGGGAGTACTAACTATGGCTACACCTTC.